The 18 T cell receptor beta chains given below trace back to one sample, sequenced in a study of T cells in Graves' hyperthyroidism and ophthalmopathy. Regions amplified from RNA transcripts were the TCR beta CDR3 regions. A set of HTBI primers served as the primers for a first-round RT-PCR of the TCR CDR3. Each CDR3 protein is one row after TCRdb ran MiXCR on the multiplex PCR reads. This repertoire shows 45,000 to 60,000 distinct CDR3 sequences, around half found once; its top ten account for about an eighth. Sequencing used blood. Source of these receptors: a woman aged 25 to 39 with Graves' ophthalmopathy.

J is TRBJ1-2 and V is TRBV25-1; 10 bases line up with TRBD1. With V trimmed by 6 bases and J by 6 bases, 4 bases remained unmatched. This CDR3 has 13 residues. Per the germline V gene, CDR1 is MGHDK and CDR2 is SYGVNS. CDR3 DNA: TGTGCCAGCAGGACAGGGGGCGCGAATGGCTACACCTTC. As protein: CASRTGGANGYTF.

This clonotype has a count of ten or more. V usage is TRBV6-6 and J usage is TRBJ2-1, with a weak D call TRBD1 (5 bases). There are 15 residues in the CDR3. Germline loops: CDR1 MNHNY, CDR2 SVGAGI (reference sequence). Deletions cut 0 bases from V and 4 bases from J, with 10 bases between. CDR3 sequence (DNA): TGTGCCAGCAGTTACTCTGTTGACAGTTACAATGAGCAGTTCTTC. Protein sequence: CASSYSVDSYNEQFF.

Concerning this clonotype: This is likely a read error, given that the CDR3 carries no conserved phenylalanine or tryptophan at its end. No DNA is shown, since the ends of the CDR3 on it are uncertain; the CDR3 is the one TCRdb lists. V gene TRBV7-2 combines with J gene TRBJ2-2; the table's TRBD2 call for D was not verified on the DNA. The CDR3 extends over 19 residues, inclusive of both ends. Germline V CDR1 and CDR2: SGHTA, FQGNSA. CDR3 residues: CASSLFSKREYGYTGELLY.

V usage is TRBV3-1 and J usage is TRBJ1-4, with D uncertain. The CDR3 has 14 residues. The germline gives CDR1 LGHDT, CDR2 YNNKEL (reference sequence). V shed 3 bases and J shed 7 bases, with 12 bases lying between them. CDR3 residues: CASSQSRITEKLFF. CDR3 DNA: TGTGCCAGCAGCCAGTCTAGAATTACTGAAAAACTGTTTTTT.

This clonotype was seen ten or more times. CDR3 sequence: CASSLAGSNYGYTF. The CDR3 region has the DNA TGTGCCAGCAGCCTGGCCGGGAGTAACTATGGCTACACCTTC. V gene TRBV5-6 combines with J gene TRBJ1-2; no reliable D call. The V gene lost 4 bases and the J gene lost 1 base, with 11 bases spanning the gap. The germline V gene has CDR1 SGHDT and CDR2 YYEEEE. The CDR3 has 14 residues.

This clonotype was seen at least ten times. V usage is TRBV27 and J usage is TRBJ1-2, with TRBD1 matching over 7 bases. Germline CDR1 and CDR2: MNHEY and SMNVEV (reference sequence). V gave up 4 bases and J gave up 4 bases; unmatched junction bases: 6. The CDR3 sequence is 14 residues long. The CDR3, as DNA: TGTGCCAGCAGTTCCCAACGACAGGGCTATGGCTACACCTTC. It encodes CASSSQRQGYGYTF.

This sequence joins TRBV30 and TRBJ2-7; D may be TRBD2 (5 bases). Per the germline V gene, CDR1 is GTSNPN and CDR2 is SVGIG (reference sequence). The V gene lost 2 bases and the J gene lost 5 bases, with 16 bases spanning the gap. The CDR3 is 14 amino acids. The CDR3: CAWSIGGSIHEQYF. DNA for the CDR3: TGTGCCTGGAGTATCGGTGGGAGCATCCACGAGCAGTACTTC.

Remarks on this clonotype: One base away lies a much larger clone, so this may be a sequencing read error. The chain is built from TRBV5-6 and TRBJ2-3, with 7 nucleotides matching TRBD1. The CDR3 has 15 amino acids. The germline gives CDR1 SGHDT, CDR2 YYEEEE. The DNA of the CDR3 is TGTGCCGGCAGCGAACGACAGGGTGTGACAGATACGCAGTATTTT. Residues: CAGSERQGVTDTQYF.

This clonotype was counted at least ten times. A read error is possible here, since a much larger clone lies one base away. The final CDR3 position lacks the conserved phenylalanine or tryptophan, pointing to a likely read error. The chain joins TRBV2 to TRBJ1-2, with no clear D. Germline values: CDR1 SNHLY, CDR2 FYNNEI. Trimming pared 7 bases from V and 4 bases from J, leaving 22 bases between. The CDR3 is made up of 16 amino acids. This chain's CDR3 is CASIPTGGKSGYGYTL. CDR3 nucleotides: TGTGCCAGCATCCCAACGGGCGGCAAAAGCGGCTATGGCTACACCCTC.

Many counts were recorded for this clonotype. CDR3 nucleotides: TGCAGTGCTATAGGGCCGGGACAGGGGTCCACAGATACGCAGTATTTT. Its protein product is CSAIGPGQGSTDTQYF. This rearrangement joins TRBV20-1 to TRBJ2-3, with TRBD1 matching over 10 bases. Germline values: CDR1 DFQATT, CDR2 SNEGSKA (reference sequence). The CDR3 contains 16 residues. V lost 4 bases, J lost 2 bases, and 9 bases stayed unmatched.

The J gene is TRBJ2-2, the V gene TRBV18; 7 nucleotides align to TRBD1. Germline values: CDR1 KGHSH, CDR2 LQKENI. There are 15 residues in the CDR3. The junction had 4 bases not matched to a gene; V was cut back by 1 base and J by 5 bases. The CDR3 nucleotides read TGTGCCAGCTCACCACAGGGGGCCCGTACCGGGGAGCTGTTTTTT. Residues: CASSPQGARTGELFF.

This clonotype is termed medium-sized (0.01 to 0.1%). The rearrangement uses TRBV19 and TRBJ1-6; D is undetermined. Trimming cost V 3 bases and J 8 bases, with 5 bases left between them. Germline V gene lookup returns CDR1 LNHDA and CDR2 SQIVND (reference sequence). The CDR3 consists of 12 residues. CDR3 protein: CASSMEDSPLHF. Here the CDR3 DNA reads TGTGCCAGTAGTATGGAGGATTCACCCCTCCACTTT.

This rearrangement joins TRBV11-1 to TRBJ2-3; 12 nucleotides line up with TRBD2. V lost 5 bases and J lost 5; bases outside the gene matches: 5. CDR1 is SGHAT, CDR2 FQDESV, per germline (reference sequence). This CDR3 spans 15 amino acids. CDR3 amino acids: CASSTRLAGVDTQYF. The CDR3 DNA reads as TGTGCCAGCAGCACCCGACTAGCGGGAGTAGATACGCAGTATTTT.

The sample holds one count of this clonotype. Germline is not matched at one junction end, which may reflect a read error. The CDR3 region has the DNA TGTGCCAGTAGCCGATTGGGAGGGGCCGGGGAGCTGCTTTTT. Protein sequence: CASSRLGGAGELLF. This chain connects TRBV14 to TRBJ2-2, with 7 bases aligning to TRBD2. Germline values: CDR1 SGHDN, CDR2 FVKESK. This CDR3 spans 14 amino acids.

Concerning this clonotype itself: A read error is possible here, since a much larger clone lies one base away. The chain joins TRBV5-1 to TRBJ2-5; 9 bases align to TRBD1. The germline gives CDR1 SGHRS, CDR2 YFSETQ. The CDR3 runs 16 residues. V was clipped by 7 bases and J by 3 bases; unmatched bases: 13. CDR3 DNA sequence: TGCGCCAGCGGCCCGAAGACAGGGGGAATCGAAGAGACCCAGTACTTC. It is translated as CASGPKTGGIEETQYF.

Ten or more counts support this clonotype. At one end the junction does not follow the germline gene, possibly because of a read error. This sequence joins TRBV5-1 and TRBJ1-1; no clear D. Germline V lookup: CDR1 SGHRS, CDR2 YFSETQ. The CDR3 is 14 amino acids. The CDR3 reads CASSLDGMNTEAFF. CDR3 DNA: TGTGCCAGCAGCTTAGATGGGATGAACACTGAAGCTTTCTTT.

This clonotype was seen just once. The rearrangement links TRBV7-9 to TRBJ2-2; 8 bases align to TRBD1. This CDR3 spans 14 amino acids. With V trimmed by 1 base and J by 7 bases, 2 bases remained unmatched. Germline V gene sequence: CDR1 SEHNR, CDR2 FQNEAQ (reference sequence). In DNA, the CDR3 is TGTGCCAGCAGCTTAGAACAGGGGGTCGGGGAGCTGTTTTTT. Protein product: CASSLEQGVGELFF.

The chain is built from TRBV20-1 and TRBJ2-1, with a weak D call TRBD2 (5 bases). This CDR3 contains 17 residues. V was trimmed by 0 bases and J by 3 bases, leaving 18 bases between them. Germline V lookup: CDR1 DFQATT, CDR2 SNEGSKA (reference sequence). CDR3 in amino acids: CSARDRSRRPRYNEQFF. The CDR3 DNA sequence: TGCAGTGCTAGAGATCGTTCGAGGAGGCCACGCTACAATGAGCAGTTCTTC.